This record concerns one TCR beta chain sequence. This entry is derived from a study of T cell changes during pregnancy in multiple sclerosis. Here immunoSEQ multiplex PCR was the method, and the copy in TCRdb shows in-frame clones only, minus some. The data hold more than 50,000 clones, with roughly nine tenths observed a single time. Germline lookup yields CDR1 SGHTA and CDR2 FQGTGA. Unmatched junction bases numbered 6, after V lost 5 bases and J lost 2 bases. The CDR3 contains 15 residues. This receptor was taken from a female donor in good health, enrolled as a control in a pregnancy study. Sequenced here: CD4+ T cells from peripheral blood mononuclear cells, sampled after pregnancy. The chain employs TRBV7-3 and TRBJ1-1, with 9 bases aligning to TRBD1. The CDR3 here is CASSREGQGNTEAFF. DNA of the CDR3: TGTGCCAGCAGCCGAGAGGGACAGGGTAACACTGAAGCTTTCTTT.